This T cell receptor beta chain was captured by sequencing in a study of blood T cells in healthy people across ages. Primed by a sample-barcoded 5' primer and a J-beta primer mix, a second PCR proceeded for roughly 6 to 12 cycles. Carrying 12 random nucleotides, a template-switch adaptor labeled each individual cDNA molecule. A single record per CDR3 protein comes from TCRdb applying MiXCR to the 5' RACE reads. The sample lists 1.2 million to 1.5 million distinct CDR3 sequences, approximately 40% occurring once. Germline V gene sequence: CDR1 DFQATT, CDR2 SNEGSKA (reference sequence). This CDR3 region has 19 residues. V lost 0 bases and J lost 0; bases outside the gene matches: 14. This clonotype was observed a few times. The extraction recovered at least 5 micrograms of total RNA per sample.

This sequence joins TRBV20-1 and TRBJ2-1; 7 bases are shared with TRBD2. The sequenced sample was blood. This receptor was obtained from a woman aged 18-29 years in good health. This CDR3 is CSAREGWRAGVSSYNEQFF. Here the CDR3 DNA reads TGCAGTGCTAGAGAGGGTTGGCGTGCGGGAGTTAGCTCCTACAATGAGCAGTTCTTC.